This TCR beta chain stems from a study of identical twins (dated by TCRdb to about 2016). As for the study more broadly: TCR alpha and beta repertoires from monozygotic twins, unrelated adults of various ages and cord blood were deep-sequenced to test whether fetal clonotypes persist. Replicate twin experiments were performed at different times using different library preparation protocols to rule out contamination. Study-wide findings and limitations: Abundant cord blood beta clonotypes had fewer insertions, young adult naive repertoires showed a similar but weaker trend, and memory repertoires showed no such trend. Invariant T cells such as MAIT and iNKT could partly confound zero-insertion analyses, though diverse VJ usage argued against this for most clonotypes. The excess sharing between twins in beta out-of-frame sequences was weaker because fewer shared sequences reduced the signal-to-noise ratio. Compared with coincidental sharing between unrelated individuals, out-of-frame TCR alpha sequences shared between twins showed an excess of sequences with low generation probability. Because the same donors could not be followed over many years, the conclusions relied on cross-sectional statistical analysis. In monozygotic twins, out-of-frame TCR alpha sharing was systematically underestimated by recombination models, although the models agreed with sharing between unrelated individuals.

Every donor in the study was a healthy Caucasian. Three pairs of female monozygotic twins, all aged about 18 to 29 years, made up the twin cohort. RNA for TCR libraries was isolated from peripheral blood mononuclear cells. The CDR3 sequence holds 14 residues, the cysteine and phenylalanine included. Just CDR3 DNA is preserved here, 42 bases in frame from base 1. For CDR1 and CDR2, the germline V gene lists KGHSH and LQKENI. The germline ends are 10 bases apart after V is trimmed by 2 bases and J by 4 bases. Library generation was performed with 5' RACE. Sequencing took place on an Illumina HiSeq 2000. Template switching added a universal primer binding site, and the final cDNA carried a unique molecular identifier that allowed TCR cDNA molecules to be counted accurately. Specific primers in the conserved constant-segment region were used to synthesize first-strand cDNA for the TCR alpha and beta chains. To control for contamination, every cDNA library carried two barcodes: a SMART-Mk sample barcode plus Illumina barcodes. TruSeq adapter sequences, together with Illumina sample barcodes, were added in two successive PCR steps. The TCR alpha and beta cDNA libraries were sequenced on the Illumina HiSeq platform using custom primers. On the authors' methods: Unique molecular identifiers were extracted from raw reads with MiGEC, and CDR3 positions were determined with MiXCR. Recombination models were inferred per individual with the repgenHMM and IGoR tools using an EM algorithm. The analysis of shared clonotypes was done with the tcR package in R, with sharing normalized by the product of cloneset sizes. Out-of-frame nonproductive sequences were analyzed to study raw recombination free of thymic and clonal selection effects. Through fastp at Q25 and MiXCR, TCRdb rebuilt clones from the public reads, retaining in-frame beta chains. When rows share a CDR3 protein, they turn into one entry using the most common DNA and genes. The V and J calls, along with clone size, are taken from TCRdb and not from the paper's own processing. This sample holds about 690,000 distinct CDR3 sequences; approximately 21% were observed only once. The top ten clonotypes cover 4.3% of the sample.

This clonotype was observed a few times. Which antigen it targets is not known. The input lacks base qualities; no much larger clone sits a single base away. These data were also reused for a study on T cells expressing NK-cell markers. The second publication reports: Eight or nine donors provided sorted CD3+CD56+NKG2C+, CD3+CD56+NKG2C- and CD3+CD56-NKG2C+ T-cell subsets, whose TCR beta-chain repertoires were profiled. Most of the eight sequenced donors were HCMV-seropositive and one was HCMV-seronegative. In several experiments an anti-gammadeltaTCR antibody was added to restrict sorting to alphabetaTCR-expressing T cells. In six donors, the dominant CD3+CD56+NKG2C+ clonotypes were among the top 10 CD8+ clonotypes and accounted for roughly 1.0-7.5% of CD8+ T cells. Those dominant clonotypes were again the most abundant among CD3+CD56-NKG2C+ cells in a few donors, at about 28.3-60.1%. Whether the expanded NKG2C-expressing T cell clones were specific for HCMV antigens remained unclear. The study sequenced eight donors, all healthy volunteers chosen at random: three men and five women. A commercial ELISA kit detecting HCMV-specific IgG in serum was used to determine HCMV serostatus. For over 5 donors, bulk peripheral blood T-cell repertoires were additionally sequenced from unsorted PBMC. MIGEC was used to demultiplex reads and group reads by UMI, and MiTCR was used to assemble and quantify clonotypes. Only TCR cDNA sequences supported by at least two reads were kept to exclude erroneous sequences. Downstream repertoire analysis used the tcR package, and clonotypes were matched across fractions by CDR3 nucleotide sequence plus V segment. VDJmatch was used to annotate antigen specificity against VDJdb, with one amino acid substitution in CDR3 permitted.

The source is a woman aged 18-29 years in good health. The sequence is built from TRBV18 and TRBJ2-3; possibly the D gene is TRBD1, per 6 matching bases. Sequences were obtained from PBMCs. The DNA sequence reads TGTGCCAGCTCACCAACGGACAGAGCAGATACGCAGTATTTT. This is translated as CASSPTDRADTQYF.